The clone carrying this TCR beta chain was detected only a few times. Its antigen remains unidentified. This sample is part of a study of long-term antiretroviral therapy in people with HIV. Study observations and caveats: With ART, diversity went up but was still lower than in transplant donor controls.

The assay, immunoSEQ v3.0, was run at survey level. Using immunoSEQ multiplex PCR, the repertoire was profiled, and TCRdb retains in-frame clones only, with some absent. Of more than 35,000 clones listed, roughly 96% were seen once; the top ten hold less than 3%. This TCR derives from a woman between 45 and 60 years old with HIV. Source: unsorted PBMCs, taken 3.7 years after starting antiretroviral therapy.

The DNA for the CDR3 is TGTGCCAGTAGCCTCGGACAGCGCTATCAGCCCCAGCATTTT. Protein product: CASSLGQRYQPQHF. V usage is TRBV19 and J usage is TRBJ1-5, with TRBD1 as a possible D gene (6 bases). Germline V CDR1 and CDR2: LNHDA, SQIVND (reference sequence). The germline V and J ends were trimmed by 6 bases and 5 bases, with 14 bases remaining between them. The CDR3 runs 14 residues.